Each of the 9 T cell receptor beta chains below was sequenced from the same sample in a study of identical twins. TCRdb used MiXCR to reprocess the 5' RACE reads, holding one entry per CDR3 protein. This table holds approximately 500,000 distinct CDR3 sequences, around 15% found once. These data were also reused for a study on yellow fever vaccine responses in identical twins.

The sequencing input was CD4+ T cells sorted from blood. These receptors were taken from a woman between 18 and 29 years old in good health.

This chain joins TRBV20-1 and TRBJ1-3, with 7 bases identical to TRBD1. Per the germline V gene, CDR1 is DFQATT and CDR2 is SNEGSKA (reference sequence). Trimming removed 3 bases from V and 6 bases from J; junction bases left unmatched: 11. The CDR3 has 15 residues. CDR3 sequence: CSARHRQGPPNTIYF. CDR3 DNA: TGCAGTGCTAGGCACCGACAGGGACCGCCAAACACCATATATTTT.

The gene calls are TRBV29-1 and TRBJ2-2, with 13 bases that match TRBD2. V lost 4 bases and J lost 8; bases outside the gene matches: 16. This CDR3 contains 18 residues. CDR1 SQVTM and CDR2 ANQGSEA come from the germline V gene. CDR3 protein: CSVGLRGLAGQGAGELFF. CDR3 DNA: TGCAGCGTTGGGCTTAGGGGACTAGCGGGACAAGGGGCTGGGGAGCTGTTTTTT.

The chain employs TRBV5-4 and TRBJ2-1; 9 nucleotides match TRBD1. The CDR3 spans 15 residues. J was trimmed by 6 bases and V by 3 bases; bases with no gene match: 7. CDR1 and CDR2 (germline): SGHNT, YYREEE (reference sequence). The CDR3, as DNA: TGTGCCAGCAGCTACCAGGGACAGGGTAGCAATGAGCAGTTCTTC. Translation gives CASSYQGQGSNEQFF. The variable domain in full, with the rest retrieved from reference TRBV5-4 and TRBJ2-1, is ETGVTQSPTHLIKTRGQQVTLRCSSQSGHNTVSWYQQALGQGPQFIFQYYREEENGRGNFPPRFSGLQFPNYSSELNVNALELDDSALYLCASSYQGQGSNEQFFGPGTRLTVL.

This clonotype showed up just a few times. This chain uses TRBV12-3 or TRBV12-4 with TRBJ2-2; D may be TRBD2 (7 bases). The CDR3 spans 16 residues. V was shortened by 3 bases and J by 4 bases, with 15 bases between the two germline ends. CDR3 DNA sequence: TGTGCCAGCAGTTTTTTGGCGGGGGCGCGCACCGGGGAGCTGTTTTTT. Its protein is CASSFLAGARTGELFF.

This sequence joins TRBV4-1 and TRBJ2-3, with TRBD2 matching 9 bases. CDR1 MGHRA and CDR2 YSYEKL come from the germline V gene. Losses at the gene ends were 3 bases for V and 2 bases for J; bases not matched to a gene: 9. The CDR3 covers 17 residues. The CDR3 spells CASSHDQAGGYTDTQYF. In nucleotides, the CDR3 is TGCGCCAGCAGCCATGACCAAGCGGGAGGTTACACAGATACGCAGTATTTT.

This clonotype was recorded a few times. The chain uses TRBV15 and TRBJ2-2; TRBD1 is a possible D gene (5 bases). The germline gives CDR1 LNHNV, CDR2 YYDKDF (reference sequence). CDR3 length equals 13 residues. Between the trimmed V and J ends, which lost 6 bases and 6 bases, there was a span of 11 bases. The CDR3 protein is CATRGLLAGELFF. As DNA, the CDR3 is TGTGCCACCAGGGGGCTGTTAGCCGGGGAGCTGTTTTTT.

This clonotype was detected a few times. The rearrangement links TRBV6-1 to TRBJ2-3, with D hard to call. The germline V and J ends were trimmed by 7 bases and 2 bases, with 25 bases remaining between them. Germline values: CDR1 MNHNS, CDR2 SASEGT. The CDR3 has 18 amino acids. CDR3 residues: CASTLGLPMLLPTDTQYF. The CDR3 DNA reads TGTGCCAGCACCCTCGGGCTCCCGATGCTCCTACCCACAGATACGCAGTATTTT.

V gene TRBV6-1 combines with J gene TRBJ2-3; 7 bases align to TRBD1. This CDR3 has 14 residues. V was clipped by 8 bases and J by 2 bases; unmatched bases: 7. Germline values: CDR1 MNHNS, CDR2 SASEGT. CDR3 in DNA: TGTGCCAGCCGAAGACAGGGTGTCACAGATACGCAGTATTTT. The encoded protein is CASRRQGVTDTQYF.

This clonotype was detected only a few times. The chain carries TRBV2 and TRBJ2-7, with D possibly being TRBD1 or TRBD2 (5 bases each). CDR1 is SNHLY and CDR2 is FYNNEI in the germline V gene. Trimming shortened V by 8 bases and J by 5 bases, and 10 bases separated the two germline ends. This CDR3 is built from 11 residues. CDR3 amino acids: CASEGFNEQYF. The DNA of the CDR3 is TGTGCCAGCGAGGGGTTCAACGAGCAGTACTTC.